This TCR beta chain was sequenced in a study of blood T cell repertoires in COVID-19. As for the study in general: Samples representing acute and convalescent COVID-19 were sourced from the United States, Italy and Spain.

As handled by the study authors: It was from reference gene primer amplification that nucleated cell counts were estimated. Profiling relied on immunoSEQ multiplex PCR, and the TCRdb table lists in-frame clones only, not all of them. V, J and clone size derive from that table, while D and trimming were established from the DNA sequence. The sample contains around 130,000 clones, about 85% of which appear only once. Germline V gene sequence: CDR1 MGHRA, CDR2 YSYEKL. The CDR3 extends over 14 amino acids. Trimming pared 4 bases from V and 4 bases from J, leaving 12 bases between. The sample holds one count of this clone.

The TCR was taken from a human donor in a cohort sampled during active COVID-19. The rearrangement links TRBV4-1 to TRBJ2-3; D is unclear. The sequenced sample was peripheral blood. The CDR3 sequence: CASSLEHPADTQYF. Here the CDR3 DNA reads TGCGCCAGCAGCCTAGAGCACCCGGCAGATACGCAGTATTTT.